This T cell receptor beta chain emerged from a study of regulatory dendritic cells for organ transplantation. Findings and caveats of the study: Naive CD4+ and CD8+ repertoires were highly diverse; memory CD8+ was most oligoclonal. Mature dendritic cells appeared to drive more memory CD8+ clonal expansion than regulatory ones.

Germline values: CDR1 LNHNV, CDR2 YYDKDF (reference sequence). The CDR3 is 12 residues long. Trimming shortened V by 0 bases and J by 2 bases, and 1 base separated the two germline ends. A note on this clone: Its antigen is currently unknown.

The data were produced by immunoSEQ multiplex PCR, yet TCRdb's version contains in-frame clones alone and is incomplete. Here the sample spans 25,000 to 30,000 clones, about 80% being singletons. This sequence joins TRBV15 and TRBJ2-5; D is undetermined. This receptor was taken from a human donor in good health. Sequencing used memory CD4+ T cells from blood. Subset noted: CD45RO+ memory T cells. The CDR3 DNA reads TGTGCCACCAGCAGAGATCAAGAGACCCAGTACTTC. Its protein is CATSRDQETQYF.